These 4 T cell receptor beta chains were sequenced from one sample in a study of tumor-infiltrating lymphocytes in localized non-small cell lung cancer. Using immunoSEQ multiplex PCR, the repertoire was profiled, and TCRdb retains in-frame clones only, with some absent. The data show fewer than 15,000 clones, 66% seen once. Sample: lung tumor tissue. Receptors originate from a human donor with non-small cell lung cancer.

The chain is built from TRBV29-1 and TRBJ2-7; 9 bases line up with TRBD1. This CDR3 spans 14 amino acids. The germline CDR1 and CDR2 sequences are SQVTM and ANQGSEA. Trimming at V came to 6 bases and at J to 5 bases, leaving 11 bases not matched to a gene. The CDR3 DNA reads as TGCAGCGTCCAGGACAGGGGCCTAGGTAACGAGCAGTACTTC. Amino acids: CSVQDRGLGNEQYF.

The chain links TRBV5-1 to TRBJ1-1; 8 nucleotides align to TRBD1. The CDR3 loop spans 15 amino acids. Trimming cost V 1 base and J 5 bases; bases outside gene matches: 7. Germline V gene sequence: CDR1 SGHRS, CDR2 YFSETQ. The CDR3 bases are TGCGCCAGCAGCTTGAGGGCAGGGGGCGAGACTGAAGCTTTCTTT. It codes for CASSLRAGGETEAFF.

The chain combines TRBV14 with TRBJ2-1; D could derive from TRBD1 or TRBD2 (5 bases each). The CDR3 runs 13 residues. V was shortened by 4 bases and J by 4 bases, with 8 bases between the two germline ends. The germline V gene encodes CDR1 SGHDN and CDR2 FVKESK. CDR3 sequence (DNA): TGTGCCAGCAGCCTGGGACCGTACAATGAGCAGTTCTTC. Residues: CASSLGPYNEQFF.

The chain uses TRBV5-1 and TRBJ2-6; TRBD2 matches 7 bases. The trim removed 4 bases at V and 2 bases at J, leaving 6 bases unmatched. The CDR3 extends over 16 amino acids. Germline V CDR1 and CDR2: SGHRS, YFSETQ. The CDR3 reads CASSRTLAAGANVLTF. In nucleotides, the CDR3 is TGCGCCAGCAGCCGGACTCTAGCGGCTGGGGCCAACGTCCTGACTTTC.